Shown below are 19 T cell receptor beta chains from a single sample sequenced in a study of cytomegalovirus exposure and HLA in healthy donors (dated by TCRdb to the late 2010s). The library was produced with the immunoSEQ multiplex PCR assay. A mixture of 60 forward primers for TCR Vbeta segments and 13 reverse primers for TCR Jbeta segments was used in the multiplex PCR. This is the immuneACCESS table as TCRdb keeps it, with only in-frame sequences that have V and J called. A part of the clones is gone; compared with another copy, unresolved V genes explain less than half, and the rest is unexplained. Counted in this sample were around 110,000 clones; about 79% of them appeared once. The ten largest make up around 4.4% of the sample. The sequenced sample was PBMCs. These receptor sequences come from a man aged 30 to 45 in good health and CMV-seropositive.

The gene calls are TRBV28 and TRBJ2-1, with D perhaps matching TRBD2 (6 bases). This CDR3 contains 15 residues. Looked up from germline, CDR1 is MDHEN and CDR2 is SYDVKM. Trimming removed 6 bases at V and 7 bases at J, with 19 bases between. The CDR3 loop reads CASRSGGSHRNEQFF. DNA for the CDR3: TGTGCCAGCAGATCCGGGGGTAGCCATAGGAATGAGCAGTTCTTC.

For the CDR3, the DNA is TGCGCCAGCCTCCGCGGGAGGCGGGGCTCCTACGAGCAGTACTTC. Protein sequence: CASLRGRRGSYEQYF. The rearrangement uses TRBV10-2 and TRBJ2-7; 8 bases align to TRBD2. Losses at the gene ends were 8 bases for V and 0 bases for J; bases not matched to a gene: 9. There are 15 residues in the CDR3. Germline V lookup: CDR1 WSHSY, CDR2 SAAADI.

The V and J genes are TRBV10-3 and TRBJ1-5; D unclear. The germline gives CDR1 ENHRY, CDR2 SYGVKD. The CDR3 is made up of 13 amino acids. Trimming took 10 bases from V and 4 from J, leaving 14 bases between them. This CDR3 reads CATRGLLNQPQHF. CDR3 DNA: TGTGCCACCAGAGGACTCTTAAATCAGCCCCAGCATTTT.

The DNA for the CDR3 is TGTGCCAGCTCACCACCGTCAGTGGCCCAAGAGACCCAGTACTTC. It translates to CASSPPSVAQETQYF. The J gene is TRBJ2-5, the V gene TRBV18; D unclear. Germline loops: CDR1 KGHSH, CDR2 LQKENI. V lost 0 bases, J lost 1 base, and 9 bases lay in between. The CDR3 loop spans 15 amino acids.

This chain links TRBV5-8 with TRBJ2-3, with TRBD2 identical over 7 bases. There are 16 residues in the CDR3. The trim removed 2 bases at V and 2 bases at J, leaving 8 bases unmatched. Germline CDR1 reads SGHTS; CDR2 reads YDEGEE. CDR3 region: CASSFYQGGDTDTQYF. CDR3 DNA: TGTGCCAGCAGCTTTTACCAGGGAGGGGACACAGATACGCAGTATTTT.

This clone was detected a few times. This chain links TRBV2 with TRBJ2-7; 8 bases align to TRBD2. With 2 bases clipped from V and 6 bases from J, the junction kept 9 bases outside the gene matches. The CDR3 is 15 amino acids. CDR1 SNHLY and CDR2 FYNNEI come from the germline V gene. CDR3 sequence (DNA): TGTGCCAGCAGTGAAAATGGCGGCGGGGGGCGCGAGCAGTACTTC. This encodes CASSENGGGGREQYF.

CDR3 coding DNA: TGTGCCAGCAGTTTATTGGCTAGCGGATCAACCTTTGAGCAGTTCTTC. This gives the protein CASSLLASGSTFEQFF. The rearrangement joins TRBV27 to TRBJ2-1; 7 bases map to TRBD2. V trimming: 1 base; J trimming: 9 bases; junction bases outside the gene matches: 12. Germline loops: CDR1 MNHEY, CDR2 SMNVEV (reference sequence). CDR3 length: 16 amino acids.

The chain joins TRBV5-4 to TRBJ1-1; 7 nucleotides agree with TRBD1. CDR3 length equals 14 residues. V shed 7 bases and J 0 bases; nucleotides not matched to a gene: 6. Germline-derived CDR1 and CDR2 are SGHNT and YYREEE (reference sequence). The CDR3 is CASGLDRLNTEAFF. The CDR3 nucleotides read TGTGCCAGCGGACTGGACAGGCTGAACACTGAAGCTTTCTTT. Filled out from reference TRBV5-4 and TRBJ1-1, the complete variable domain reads ETGVTQSPTHLIKTRGQQVTLRCSSQSGHNTVSWYQQALGQGPQFIFQYYREEENGRGNFPPRFSGLQFPNYSSELNVNALELDDSALYLCASGLDRLNTEAFFGQGTRLTVV.

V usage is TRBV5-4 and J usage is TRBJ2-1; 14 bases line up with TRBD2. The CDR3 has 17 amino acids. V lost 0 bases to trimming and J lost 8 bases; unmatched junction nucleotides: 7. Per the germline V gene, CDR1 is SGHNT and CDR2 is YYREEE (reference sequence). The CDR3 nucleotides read TGTGCCAGCAGCTTGGGACTAGCGGGAGGGCCTCTGGATGAGCAGTTCTTC. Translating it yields CASSLGLAGGPLDEQFF.

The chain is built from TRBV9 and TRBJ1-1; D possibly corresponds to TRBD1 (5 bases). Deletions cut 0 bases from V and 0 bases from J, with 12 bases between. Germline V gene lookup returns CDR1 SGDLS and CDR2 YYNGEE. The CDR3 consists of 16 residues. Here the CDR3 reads CASSVAPQGLNTEAFF. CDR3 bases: TGTGCCAGCAGCGTAGCCCCGCAGGGTTTGAACACTGAAGCTTTCTTT. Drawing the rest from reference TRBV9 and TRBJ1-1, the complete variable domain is DSGVTQTPKHLITATGQRVTLRCSPRSGDLSVYWYQQSLDQGLQFLIQYYNGEERAKGNILERFSAQQFPDLHSELNLSSLELGDSALYFCASSVAPQGLNTEAFFGQGTRLTVV.

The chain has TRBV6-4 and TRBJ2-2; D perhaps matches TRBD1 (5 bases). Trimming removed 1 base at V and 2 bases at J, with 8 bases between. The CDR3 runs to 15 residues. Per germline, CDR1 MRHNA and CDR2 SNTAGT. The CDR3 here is CASSDLTDNTGELFF. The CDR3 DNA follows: TGTGCCAGCAGTGACTTGACAGACAACACCGGGGAGCTGTTTTTT.

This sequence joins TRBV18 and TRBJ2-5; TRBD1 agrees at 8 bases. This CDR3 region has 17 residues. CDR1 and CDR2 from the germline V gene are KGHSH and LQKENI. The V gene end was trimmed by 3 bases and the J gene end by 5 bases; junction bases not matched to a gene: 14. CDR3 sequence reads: CASSPWLEYRGFETQYF. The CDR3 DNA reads TGTGCCAGCTCACCTTGGTTGGAGTACAGGGGGTTCGAGACCCAGTACTTC. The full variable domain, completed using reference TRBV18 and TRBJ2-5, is NAGVMQNPRHLVRRRGQEARLRCSPMKGHSHVYWYRQLPEEGLKFMVYLQKENIIDESGMPKERFSAEFPKEGPSILRIQQVVRGDSAAYFCASSPWLEYRGFETQYFGPGTRLLVL.

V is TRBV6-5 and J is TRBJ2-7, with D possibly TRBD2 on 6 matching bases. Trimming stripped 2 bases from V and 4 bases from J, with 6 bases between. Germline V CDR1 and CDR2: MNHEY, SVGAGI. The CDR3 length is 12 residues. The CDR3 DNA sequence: TGTGCCAGCAGTTACGCGGGGTACGAGCAGTACTTC. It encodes CASSYAGYEQYF.

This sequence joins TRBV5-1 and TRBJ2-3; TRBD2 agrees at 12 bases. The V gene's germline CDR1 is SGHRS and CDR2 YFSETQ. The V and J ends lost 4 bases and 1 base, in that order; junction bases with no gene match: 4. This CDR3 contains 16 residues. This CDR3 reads CASSPLAGGGTDTQYF. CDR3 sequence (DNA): TGCGCCAGCAGCCCACTAGCGGGAGGAGGCACAGATACGCAGTATTTT.

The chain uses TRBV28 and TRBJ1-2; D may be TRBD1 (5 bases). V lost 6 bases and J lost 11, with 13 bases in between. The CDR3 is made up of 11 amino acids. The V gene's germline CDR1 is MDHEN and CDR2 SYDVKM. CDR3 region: CASSVEGVYTF. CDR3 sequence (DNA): TGTGCCAGCAGCGTCGAAGGGGTTTACACCTTC.

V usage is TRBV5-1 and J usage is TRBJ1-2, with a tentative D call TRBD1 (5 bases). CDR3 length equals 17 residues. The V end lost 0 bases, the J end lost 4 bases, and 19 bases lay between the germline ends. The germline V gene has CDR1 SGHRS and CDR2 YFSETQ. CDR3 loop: CASSLASSPGFIYGYTF. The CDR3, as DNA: TGCGCCAGCAGCTTGGCTTCAAGCCCAGGGTTCATCTATGGCTACACCTTC.

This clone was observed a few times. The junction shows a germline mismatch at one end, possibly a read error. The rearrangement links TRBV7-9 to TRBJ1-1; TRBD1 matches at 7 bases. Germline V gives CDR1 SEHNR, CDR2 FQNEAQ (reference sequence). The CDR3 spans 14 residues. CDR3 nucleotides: TGTTCCAGCCGAGAGACAGGGATCGACACTGAAGCTTTCTTT. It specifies CSSRETGIDTEAFF.

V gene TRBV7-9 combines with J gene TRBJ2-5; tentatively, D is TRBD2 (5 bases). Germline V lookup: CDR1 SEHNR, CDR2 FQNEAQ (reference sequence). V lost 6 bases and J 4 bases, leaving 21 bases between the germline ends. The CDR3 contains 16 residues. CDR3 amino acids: CASRFPLGVAIETQYF. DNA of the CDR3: TGTGCCAGCAGATTCCCTCTCGGGGTAGCGATAGAGACCCAGTACTTC.

The CDR3: CASSIGTGGPSQPQHF. CDR3 nucleotides: TGCGCCAGCAGCATCGGGACAGGGGGCCCCAGTCAGCCCCAGCATTTT. The chain has TRBV5-1 and TRBJ1-5; 12 bases are shared with TRBD1. The germline gives CDR1 SGHRS, CDR2 YFSETQ. V lost 4 bases and J lost 6; bases outside the gene matches: 8. The CDR3 is 16 amino acids.